Below are 10 T cell receptor beta chains sequenced from a single sample in a study of T cells in women clearing cervical HPV infection. Method: immunoSEQ multiplex PCR; TCRdb's copy keeps in-frame clones and lacks some. This repertoire includes over 20,000 clones. The sequenced material came from blood buffy coat. The receptors derive from a woman between 18 and 75 years old with a cervical HPV16 infection that either progressed to CIN3+ or cleared (not recorded which).

In regard to this clone: The read is 3 residues too short to cover the CDR3 end, so that end is filled in from the germline J gene. The rearrangement links TRBV19 to TRBJ1-5, with 8 bases identical to TRBD1. This CDR3 has 13 residues. Trimming removed 11 bases from V and 3 bases from J; junction bases left unmatched: 6. Germline assignment: CDR1 LNHDA and CDR2 SQIVND (reference sequence). CDR3 DNA, as far as it was read: TGTGCCGGGTCAGGGGGCTTCAATCAGCCC. Protein product: CAGSGGFNQP. The complete CDR3 reads CAGSGGFNQPQHF.

Points on this clone: The CDR3 is cut off 3 residues early in the read; its end comes from the germline J gene. This chain connects TRBV7-6 to TRBJ2-3; 13 bases fit TRBD2. The CDR3 is 17 amino acids. Germline V gene data show CDR1 as SGHVS and CDR2 as FNYEAQ. V trimming: 5 bases; J trimming: 3 bases; junction bases outside the gene matches: 8. The chain's CDR3 is CASSARLAGGSTDTQYF. CDR3 DNA (partial): TGTGCCAGCAGCGCCCGACTAGCGGGGGGATCAACAGATACG.

Regarding this clone: The CDR3 extends 3 residues past the end of the read, so its final part is completed from the germline J gene. The V and J genes are TRBV19 and TRBJ2-2; 10 nucleotides align to TRBD1. Germline CDR1 reads LNHDA; CDR2 reads SQIVND (reference sequence). The J segment lost 7 bases and the V segment lost 3 bases, leaving 11 bases of the junction unmatched. This CDR3 comprises 17 residues. CDR3 DNA (partial): TGTGCCAGTAGTATTCTTCCGGGACAGGGGTTAATCGGGGAG. Amino acids: CASSILPGQGLIGE. The entire CDR3 reads CASSILPGQGLIGELFF.

This clone shows up as medium-sized by frequency. The CDR3 goes on 3 residues after the read ends, and that part is filled in from the germline J gene. The chain couples TRBV18 to TRBJ2-3, with 10 bases matching TRBD2. CDR3 length: 15 amino acids. Trimming cost V 6 bases and J 0 bases; bases outside gene matches: 3. The germline gives CDR1 KGHSH, CDR2 LQKENI. This chain's CDR3 is CASSQTSGSTDTQYF. Incomplete CDR3 DNA: TGTGCCAGCTCCCAGACTAGCGGGAGCACAGATACG.

Of note for this clone: The CDR3 is cut off 3 residues early in the read; its end comes from the germline J gene. The sample holds other DNA sequences that translate to the same CDR3. The rearrangement joins TRBV2 to TRBJ1-3; 7 nucleotides agree with TRBD1. The CDR3 loop spans 16 amino acids. The V gene end was trimmed by 6 bases and the J gene end by 0 bases; junction bases not matched to a gene: 8. Germline lookup yields CDR1 SNHLY and CDR2 FYNNEI. The CDR3 loop reads CASRGQITDSGNTIYF. Partial CDR3 DNA: TGTGCCAGCAGGGGACAGATCACCGACTCTGGAAACACC.

To note about this clone: The CDR3 goes on 3 residues after the read ends, and that part is filled in from the germline J gene. The J gene is TRBJ1-1, the V gene TRBV5-1; 11 positions agree with TRBD1. With V trimmed by 0 bases and J by 0 bases, 1 base remained unmatched. This CDR3 has 16 amino acids. Germline V gene data show CDR1 as SGHRS and CDR2 as YFSETQ. Partial CDR3 DNA: TGCGCCAGCAGCTTGGGGACAGGGGGCATGAACACTGAA. This encodes CASSLGTGGMNTE. The full-length CDR3 reads as CASSLGTGGMNTEAFF.

On this clone itself: The read comes to an end 3 residues before the CDR3 does, leaving the germline J gene to fill in the end. The chain is built from TRBV29-1 and TRBJ2-3; D possibly corresponds to TRBD2 (5 bases). Germline CDR1 is SQVTM and CDR2 is ANQGSEA. The CDR3 spans 16 residues. The CDR3 bases that were read are TGCAGCGTTGTGTTCAGTCCCCGGGGTATCGGGGAGACG. Its translation: CSVVFSPRGIGET. The whole CDR3 reads CSVVFSPRGIGETQYF.

The CDR3: CSARDRVFHEQYF. CDR3 bases read: TGCAGTGCCAGGGACAGGGTGTTCCACGAG. The rearrangement joins TRBV20-1 to TRBJ2-7, with TRBD1 identical over 9 bases. The DNA ends 3 residues before the CDR3 does, and the rest of the CDR3 is filled in from the germline J gene. Trimming at V came to 6 bases and at J to 5 bases, leaving 8 bases not matched to a gene. The CDR3 has 13 residues. Looked up from germline, CDR1 is DFQATT and CDR2 is SNEGSKA (reference sequence).

As regards this clone: The sequence runs out 3 residues before the end of the CDR3; the remainder is reconstructed from the germline J gene. The chain joins TRBV5-5 to TRBJ1-2, with a tentative D call TRBD1 (6 bases). CDR3 size: 13 residues. CDR1 is SGHKS, CDR2 YYEKEE, per germline (reference sequence). V was clipped by 4 bases and J by 1 base, with 8 bases between them. CDR3 bases read: TGTGCCAGCAGCGGGGACATTAACTATGGC. Its protein product is CASSGDINYG. The CDR3 in full is CASSGDINYGYTF.

Comments on this clone: The read is 3 residues too short to cover the CDR3 end, so that end is filled in from the germline J gene. The chain combines TRBV5-1 with TRBJ2-7; the match to TRBD1 covers 7 bases. The CDR3 runs 15 residues. Germline CDR1 SGHRS, CDR2 YFSETQ. V gave up 3 bases and J gave up 4 bases; unmatched junction bases: 10. CDR3 DNA (partial): TGCGCCAGCAGCTACCTAACGACAGGGCCATACGAG. Amino acids: CASSYLTTGPYE. The CDR3 as a whole reads CASSYLTTGPYEQYF.